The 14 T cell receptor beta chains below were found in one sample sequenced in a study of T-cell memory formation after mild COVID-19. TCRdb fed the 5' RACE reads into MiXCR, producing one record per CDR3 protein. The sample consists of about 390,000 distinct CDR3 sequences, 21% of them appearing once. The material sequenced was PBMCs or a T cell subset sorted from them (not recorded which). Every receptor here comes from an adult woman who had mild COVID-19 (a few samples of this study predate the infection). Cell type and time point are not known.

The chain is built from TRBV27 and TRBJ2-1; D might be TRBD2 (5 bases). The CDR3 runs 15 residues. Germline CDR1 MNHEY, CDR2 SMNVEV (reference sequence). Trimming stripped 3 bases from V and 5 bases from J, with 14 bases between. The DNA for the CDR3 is TGTGCCAGCAGTTTTTATCGGACTGGCGACAATGAGCAGTTCTTC. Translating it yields CASSFYRTGDNEQFF.

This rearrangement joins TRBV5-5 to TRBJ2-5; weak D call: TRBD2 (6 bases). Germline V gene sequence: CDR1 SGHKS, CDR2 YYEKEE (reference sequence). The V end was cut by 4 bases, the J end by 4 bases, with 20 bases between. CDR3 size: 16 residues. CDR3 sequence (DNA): TGTGCCAGCAGCCCTATGGCGGGGACGGCCGGAGAGACCCAGTACTTC. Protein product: CASSPMAGTAGETQYF. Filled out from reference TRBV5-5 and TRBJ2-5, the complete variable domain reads DAGVTQSPTHLIKTRGQQVTLRCSPISGHKSVSWYQQVLGQGPQFIFQYYEKEERGRGNFPDRFSARQFPNYSSELNVNALLLGDSALYLCASSPMAGTAGETQYFGPGTRLLVL.

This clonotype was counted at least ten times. The CDR3 nucleotides are TGTGCCAGCAGCGTAGTGGGGGATTCCGAGCAGTACTTC. It yields the protein CASSVVGDSEQYF. The chain has TRBV9 and TRBJ2-7, with D perhaps assigned TRBD1 or TRBD2 (5 bases each). The germline CDR1 and CDR2 sequences are SGDLS and YYNGEE. The V gene lost 0 bases and the J gene lost 6 bases, with 10 bases spanning the gap. The CDR3 is 13 amino acids. The full variable domain, with the rest looked up from reference TRBV9 and TRBJ2-7, is DSGVTQTPKHLITATGQRVTLRCSPRSGDLSVYWYQQSLDQGLQFLIQYYNGEERAKGNILERFSAQQFPDLHSELNLSSLELGDSALYFCASSVVGDSEQYFGPGTRLTVT.

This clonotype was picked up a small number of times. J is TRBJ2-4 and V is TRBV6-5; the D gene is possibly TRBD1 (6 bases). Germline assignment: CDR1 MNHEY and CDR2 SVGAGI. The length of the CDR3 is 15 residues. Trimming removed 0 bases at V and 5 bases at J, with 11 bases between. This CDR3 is CASSYSNSGENIQYF. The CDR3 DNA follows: TGTGCCAGCAGTTACTCTAATTCAGGGGAAAACATTCAGTACTTC.

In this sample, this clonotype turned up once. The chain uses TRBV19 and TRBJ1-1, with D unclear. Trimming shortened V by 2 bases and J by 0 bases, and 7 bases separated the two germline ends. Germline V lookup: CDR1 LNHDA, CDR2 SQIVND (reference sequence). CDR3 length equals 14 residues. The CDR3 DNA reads TGTGCCAGTAGTATAAGGCGGGTGAACACTGAAGCTTTCTTT. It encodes CASSIRRVNTEAFF.

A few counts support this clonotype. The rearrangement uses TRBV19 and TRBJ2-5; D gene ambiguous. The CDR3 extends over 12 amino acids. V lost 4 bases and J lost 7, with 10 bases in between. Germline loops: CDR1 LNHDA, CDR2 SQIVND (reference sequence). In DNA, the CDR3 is TGTGCCAGTAGTACGGCGTCAGGGACCCAGTACTTC. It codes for CASSTASGTQYF.

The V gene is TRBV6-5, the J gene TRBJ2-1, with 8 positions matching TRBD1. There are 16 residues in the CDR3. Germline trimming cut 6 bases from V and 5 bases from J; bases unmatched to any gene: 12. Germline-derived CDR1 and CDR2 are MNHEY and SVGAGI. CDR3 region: CASSQSWTGSHNEQFF. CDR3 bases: TGTGCCAGCAGCCAGTCCTGGACAGGGTCCCACAATGAGCAGTTCTTC.

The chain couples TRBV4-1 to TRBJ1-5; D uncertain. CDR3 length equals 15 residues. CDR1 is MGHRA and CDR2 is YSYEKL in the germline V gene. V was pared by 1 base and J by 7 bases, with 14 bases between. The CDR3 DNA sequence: TGCGCCAGCAGCCAAGTCAGGAGCAGTCCGCAGCCCCAGCATTTT. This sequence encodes CASSQVRSSPQPQHF.

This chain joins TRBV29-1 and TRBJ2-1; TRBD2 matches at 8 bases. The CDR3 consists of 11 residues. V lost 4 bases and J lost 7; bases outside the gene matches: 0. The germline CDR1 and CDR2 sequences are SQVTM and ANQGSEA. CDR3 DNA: TGCAGCGTTGGACTAGCGAATGAGCAGTTCTTC. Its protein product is CSVGLANEQFF.

CDR3 sequence reads: CASSSPAGEQYF. DNA of the CDR3: TGTGCCAGCAGTTCCCCGGCCGGCGAGCAGTACTTC. This sequence joins TRBV6-6 and TRBJ2-7, with D uncertain. V gave up 4 bases and J gave up 6 bases, with 10 bases separating them. The CDR3 spans 12 residues. CDR1 and CDR2 from the germline V gene are MNHNY and SVGAGI (reference sequence).

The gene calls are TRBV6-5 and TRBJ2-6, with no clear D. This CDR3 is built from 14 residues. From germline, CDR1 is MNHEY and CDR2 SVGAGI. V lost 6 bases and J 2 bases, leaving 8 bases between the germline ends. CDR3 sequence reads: CASRARAGANVLTF. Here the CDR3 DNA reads TGTGCCAGCAGGGCAAGGGCTGGGGCCAACGTCCTGACTTTC.

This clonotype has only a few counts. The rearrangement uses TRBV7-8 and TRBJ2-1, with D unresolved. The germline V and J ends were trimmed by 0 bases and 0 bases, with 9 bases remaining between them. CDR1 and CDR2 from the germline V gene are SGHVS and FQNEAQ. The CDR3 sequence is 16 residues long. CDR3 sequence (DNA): TGTGCCAGCAGCTTAGCGTTTAGTAGCTCCTACAATGAGCAGTTCTTC. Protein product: CASSLAFSSSYNEQFF.

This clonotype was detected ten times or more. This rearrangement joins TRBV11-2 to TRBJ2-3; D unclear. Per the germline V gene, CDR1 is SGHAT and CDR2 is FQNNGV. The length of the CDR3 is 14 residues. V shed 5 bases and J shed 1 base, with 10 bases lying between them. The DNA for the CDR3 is TGTGCCAGCAGCCCAGAACTACGCACAGATACGCAGTATTTT. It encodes CASSPELRTDTQYF.

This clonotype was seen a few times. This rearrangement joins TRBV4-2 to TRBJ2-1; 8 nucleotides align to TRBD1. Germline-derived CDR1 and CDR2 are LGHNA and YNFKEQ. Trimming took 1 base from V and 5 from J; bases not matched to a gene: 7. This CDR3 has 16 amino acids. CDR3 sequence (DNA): TGTGCCAGCAGCCAAGTAGGGCAGGGGGCGAACAATGAGCAGTTCTTC. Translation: CASSQVGQGANNEQFF.